This TCR beta chain derives from a study of cytomegalovirus exposure and HLA in healthy donors. Across the study: Early release data held 85 million or so unique TCRs from HLA-typed donors.

As for this clone: Antigen: not known.

A multiplex PCR was run with 60 Vbeta primers and 13 Jbeta primers. Clones were read by immunoSEQ multiplex PCR, and TCRdb kept only the in-frame ones, dropping some. Of 170,000 or so clones listed, roughly three quarters were seen once; the top ten hold over 3%. Findings and caveats of the study: Analysis performed later showed TCR beta chains linked to HLA being more clonally expanded than equally common others. According to the study, about 180 TCR beta chains were cytomegalovirus-associated. Prediction of most subjects' HLA-A and HLA-B alleles by TCR beta sequences was reportedly accurate.

The sequenced sample was PBMCs. The clonotype comes from a woman aged 45-60 years in good health and CMV-seropositive.

CDR3 sequence (DNA): TGCGCCAGCAGCCAACCGACCGACTGGTACAATGAGCAGTTCTTC. Translated: CASSQPTDWYNEQFF. V gene TRBV4-1 combines with J gene TRBJ2-1; D remains unclear. Germline V gene data show CDR1 as MGHRA and CDR2 as YSYEKL. The CDR3 has 15 amino acids. The ends were cut back, 2 bases at V and 4 bases at J, with 12 bases in the middle.